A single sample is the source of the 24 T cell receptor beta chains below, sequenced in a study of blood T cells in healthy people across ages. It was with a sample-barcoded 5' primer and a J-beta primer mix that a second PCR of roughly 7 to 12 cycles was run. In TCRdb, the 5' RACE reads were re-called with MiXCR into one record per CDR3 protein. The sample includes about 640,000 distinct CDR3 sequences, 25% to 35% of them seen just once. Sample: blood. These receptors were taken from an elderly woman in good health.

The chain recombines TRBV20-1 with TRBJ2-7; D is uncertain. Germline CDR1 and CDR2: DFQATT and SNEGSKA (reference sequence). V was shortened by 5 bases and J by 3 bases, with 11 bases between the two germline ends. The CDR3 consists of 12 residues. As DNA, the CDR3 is TGCAGTGCTGAAGGCCCGCGCTACGAGCAGTACTTC. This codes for CSAEGPRYEQYF.

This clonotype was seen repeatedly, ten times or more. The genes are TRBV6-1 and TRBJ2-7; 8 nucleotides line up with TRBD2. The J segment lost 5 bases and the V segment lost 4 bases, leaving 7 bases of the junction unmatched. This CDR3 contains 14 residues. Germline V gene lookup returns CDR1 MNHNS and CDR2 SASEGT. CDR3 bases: TGTGCCAGCAGTGCACCGGGACTAGTGCACGAGCAGTACTTC. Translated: CASSAPGLVHEQYF.

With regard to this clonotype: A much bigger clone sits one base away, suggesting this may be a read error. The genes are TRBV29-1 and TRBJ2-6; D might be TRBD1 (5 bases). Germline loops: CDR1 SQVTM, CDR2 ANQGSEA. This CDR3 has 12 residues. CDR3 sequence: CSVDTGANVRTF. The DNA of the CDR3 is TGCAGCGTTGATACTGGGGCCAACGTCCGGACTTTC.

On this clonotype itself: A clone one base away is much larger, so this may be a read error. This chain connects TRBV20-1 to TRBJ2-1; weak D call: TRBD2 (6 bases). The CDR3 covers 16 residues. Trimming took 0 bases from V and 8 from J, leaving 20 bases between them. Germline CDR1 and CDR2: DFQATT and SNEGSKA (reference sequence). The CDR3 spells CSARDVPGLPLDEQFF. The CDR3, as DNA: TGCAGTGCTAGAGACGTTCCGGGACTCCCTTTAGATGAGCAGTTCTTC.

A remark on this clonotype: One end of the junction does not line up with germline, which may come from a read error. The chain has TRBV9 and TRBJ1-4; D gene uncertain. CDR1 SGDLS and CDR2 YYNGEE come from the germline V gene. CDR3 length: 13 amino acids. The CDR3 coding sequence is TGTACCAGCAGCGTAGAAGGAGAGGGCGAACTGTTTTTT. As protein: CTSSVEGEGELFF.

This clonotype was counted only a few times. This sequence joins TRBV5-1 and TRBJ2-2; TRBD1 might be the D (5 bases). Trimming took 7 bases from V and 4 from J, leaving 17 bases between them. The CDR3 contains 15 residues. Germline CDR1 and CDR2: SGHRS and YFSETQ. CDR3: CASRRVQALTGELFF. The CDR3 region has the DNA TGCGCCAGCCGTCGCGTACAGGCCCTCACCGGGGAGCTGTTTTTT.

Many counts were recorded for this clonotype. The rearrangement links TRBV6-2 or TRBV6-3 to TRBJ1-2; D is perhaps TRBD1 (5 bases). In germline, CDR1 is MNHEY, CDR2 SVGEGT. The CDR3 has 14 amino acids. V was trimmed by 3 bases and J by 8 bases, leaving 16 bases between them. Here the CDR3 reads CASSYGAGWGGYTF. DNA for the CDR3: TGTGCCAGCAGTTATGGTGCGGGCTGGGGCGGCTACACCTTC.

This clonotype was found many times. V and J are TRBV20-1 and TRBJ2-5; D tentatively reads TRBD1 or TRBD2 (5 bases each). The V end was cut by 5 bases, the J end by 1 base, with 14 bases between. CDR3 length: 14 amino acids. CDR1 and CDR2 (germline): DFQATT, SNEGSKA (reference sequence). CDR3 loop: CSAGGGAIQETQYF. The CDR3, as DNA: TGCAGTGCTGGGGGTGGGGCAATCCAAGAGACCCAGTACTTC.

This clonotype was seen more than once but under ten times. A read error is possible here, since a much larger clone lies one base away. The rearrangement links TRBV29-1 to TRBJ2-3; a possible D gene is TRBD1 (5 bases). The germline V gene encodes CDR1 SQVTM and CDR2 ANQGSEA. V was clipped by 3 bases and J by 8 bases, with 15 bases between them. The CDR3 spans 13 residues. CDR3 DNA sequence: TGCAGCGTTGAGCAGGGTTGGCCAGGTACGCAGTATTTT. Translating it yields CSVEQGWPGTQYF.

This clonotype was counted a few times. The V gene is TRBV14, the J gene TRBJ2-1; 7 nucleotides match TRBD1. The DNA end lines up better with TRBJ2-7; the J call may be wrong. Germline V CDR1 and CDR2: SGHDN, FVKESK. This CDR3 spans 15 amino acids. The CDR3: CASSQRQGTYNEQYF. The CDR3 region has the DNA TGTGCCAGCAGCCAGAGACAGGGAACCTACAATGAGCAGTACTTC.

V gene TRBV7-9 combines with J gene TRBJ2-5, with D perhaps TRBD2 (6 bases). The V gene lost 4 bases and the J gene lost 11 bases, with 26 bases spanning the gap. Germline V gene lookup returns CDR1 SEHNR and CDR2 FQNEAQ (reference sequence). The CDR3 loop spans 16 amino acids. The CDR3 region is CASSSPGLFLYNEQYF. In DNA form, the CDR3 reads TGTGCCAGCAGCTCCCCCGGACTATTCCTCTACAATGAGCAGTACTTC. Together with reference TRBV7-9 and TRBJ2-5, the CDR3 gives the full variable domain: DTGVSQNPRHKITKRGQNVTFRCDPISEHNRLYWYRQTLGQGPEFLTYFQNEAQLEKSRLLSDRFSAERPKGSFSTLEIQRTEQGDSAMYLCASSSPGLFLYNEQYFGPGTRLLVL.

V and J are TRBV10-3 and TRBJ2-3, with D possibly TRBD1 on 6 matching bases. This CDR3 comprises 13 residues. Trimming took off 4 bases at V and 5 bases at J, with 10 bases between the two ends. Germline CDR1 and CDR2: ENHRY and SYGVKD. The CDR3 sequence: CAISAQGGDTQYF. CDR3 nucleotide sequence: TGTGCCATCAGTGCACAGGGTGGAGATACGCAGTATTTT.

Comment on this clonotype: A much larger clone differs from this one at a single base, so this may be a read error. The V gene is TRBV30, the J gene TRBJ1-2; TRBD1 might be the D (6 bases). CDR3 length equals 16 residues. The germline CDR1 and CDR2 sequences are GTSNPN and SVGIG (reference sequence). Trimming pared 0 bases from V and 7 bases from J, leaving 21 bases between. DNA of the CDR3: TGTGCCTGGAGTGTACGTGGGACAATCACCTTTGGTGGCTACACCTTC. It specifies CAWSVRGTITFGGYTF.

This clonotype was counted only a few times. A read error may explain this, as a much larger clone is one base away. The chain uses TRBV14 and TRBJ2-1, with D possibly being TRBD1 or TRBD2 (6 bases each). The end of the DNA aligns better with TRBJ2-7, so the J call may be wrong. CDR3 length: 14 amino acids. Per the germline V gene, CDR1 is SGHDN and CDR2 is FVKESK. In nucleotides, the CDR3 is TGTGCCAGCAGCCAGGGGGGCTCCTACAATGAGCAGTACTTC. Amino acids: CASSQGGSYNEQYF.

CDR3 loop: CSVGFLAETQYF. Here the CDR3 DNA reads TGCAGCGTTGGTTTCCTAGCGGAAACGCAGTATTTT. The chain joins TRBV29-1 to TRBJ2-3; 7 bases line up with TRBD2. CDR3 length: 12 amino acids. CDR1 and CDR2 (germline): SQVTM, ANQGSEA. J was trimmed by 9 bases and V by 4 bases; bases with no gene match: 7.

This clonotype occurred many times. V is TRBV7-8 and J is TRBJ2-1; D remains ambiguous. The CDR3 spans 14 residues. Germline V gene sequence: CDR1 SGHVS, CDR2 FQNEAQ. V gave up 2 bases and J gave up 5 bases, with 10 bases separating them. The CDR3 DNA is TGTGCCAGCAGCTTAATGTTCACAAACAATGAGCAGTTCTTC. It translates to CASSLMFTNNEQFF.

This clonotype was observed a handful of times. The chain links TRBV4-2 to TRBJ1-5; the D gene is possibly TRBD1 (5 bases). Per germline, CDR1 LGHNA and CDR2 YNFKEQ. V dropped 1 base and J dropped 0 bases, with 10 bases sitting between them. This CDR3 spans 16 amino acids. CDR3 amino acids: CASSQGGGDSNQPQHF. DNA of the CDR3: TGTGCCAGCAGCCAAGGGGGGGGGGATAGCAATCAGCCCCAGCATTTT.

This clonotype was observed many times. CDR3 DNA: TGCGCCAGCAGCTATGCGGGGGGGGGCAATGAGCAGTTCTTC. This translates into CASSYAGGGNEQFF. The V call is TRBV5-1, the J call TRBJ2-1, with TRBD2 matching 9 bases. V dropped 3 bases and J dropped 6; count of bases not matched to a gene: 4. This CDR3 region has 14 residues. CDR1 is SGHRS and CDR2 is YFSETQ in the germline V gene.

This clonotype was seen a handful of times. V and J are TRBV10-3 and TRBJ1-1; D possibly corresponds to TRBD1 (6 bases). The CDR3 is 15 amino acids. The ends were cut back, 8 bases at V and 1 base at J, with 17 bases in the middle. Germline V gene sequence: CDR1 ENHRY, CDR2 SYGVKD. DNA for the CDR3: TGTGCCATCGCTGGGGGGGCGCCAGGGAACACTGAAGCTTTCTTT. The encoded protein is CAIAGGAPGNTEAFF.

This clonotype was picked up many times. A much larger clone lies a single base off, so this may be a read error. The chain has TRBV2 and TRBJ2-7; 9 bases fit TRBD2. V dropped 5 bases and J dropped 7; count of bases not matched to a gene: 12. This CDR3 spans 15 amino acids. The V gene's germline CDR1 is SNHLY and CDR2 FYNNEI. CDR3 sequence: CASSPPGLASNEQYF. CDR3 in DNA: TGTGCCAGCAGTCCCCCGGGACTAGCCTCCAATGAGCAGTACTTC.

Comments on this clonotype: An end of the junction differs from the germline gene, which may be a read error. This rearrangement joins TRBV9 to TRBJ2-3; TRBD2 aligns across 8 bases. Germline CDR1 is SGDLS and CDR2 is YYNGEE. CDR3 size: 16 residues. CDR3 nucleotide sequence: TGTACCAGCAGCGTAGCCGCGGGGGGCCGCACAGATACGCAGTATTTT. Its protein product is CTSSVAAGGRTDTQYF.

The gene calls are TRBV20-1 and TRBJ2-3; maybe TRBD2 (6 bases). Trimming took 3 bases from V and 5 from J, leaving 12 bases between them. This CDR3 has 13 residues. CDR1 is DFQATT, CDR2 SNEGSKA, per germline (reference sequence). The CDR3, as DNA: TGCAGTGCTAGGGGGACTGCCCGAGATACGCAGTATTTT. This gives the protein CSARGTARDTQYF.

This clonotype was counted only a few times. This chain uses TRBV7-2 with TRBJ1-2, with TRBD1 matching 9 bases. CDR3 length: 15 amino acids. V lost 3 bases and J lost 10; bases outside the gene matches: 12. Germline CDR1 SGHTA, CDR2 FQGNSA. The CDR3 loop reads CASSFDRGGRSDYTF. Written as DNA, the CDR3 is TGTGCCAGCAGCTTTGACAGGGGGGGAAGGTCTGACTACACCTTC.

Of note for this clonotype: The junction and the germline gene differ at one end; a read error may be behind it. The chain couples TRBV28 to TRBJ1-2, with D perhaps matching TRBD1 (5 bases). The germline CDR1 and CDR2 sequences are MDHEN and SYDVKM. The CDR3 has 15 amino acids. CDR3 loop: CANSIPTGANYGYTF. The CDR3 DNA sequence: TGTGCCAACAGTATACCTACCGGGGCGAACTATGGCTACACCTTC.